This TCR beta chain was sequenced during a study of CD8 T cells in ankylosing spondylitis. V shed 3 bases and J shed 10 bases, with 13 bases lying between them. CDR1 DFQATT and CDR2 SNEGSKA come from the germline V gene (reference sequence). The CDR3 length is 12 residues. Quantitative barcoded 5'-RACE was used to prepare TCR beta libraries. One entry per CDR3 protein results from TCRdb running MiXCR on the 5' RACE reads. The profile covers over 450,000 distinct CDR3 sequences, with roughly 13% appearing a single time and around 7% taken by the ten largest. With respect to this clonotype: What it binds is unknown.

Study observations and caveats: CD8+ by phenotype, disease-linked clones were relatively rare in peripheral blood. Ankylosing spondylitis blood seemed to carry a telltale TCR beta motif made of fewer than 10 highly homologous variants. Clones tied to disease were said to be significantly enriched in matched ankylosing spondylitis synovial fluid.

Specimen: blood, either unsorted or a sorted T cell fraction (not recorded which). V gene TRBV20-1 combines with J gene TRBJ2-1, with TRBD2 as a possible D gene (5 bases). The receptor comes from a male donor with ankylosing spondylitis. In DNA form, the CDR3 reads TGCAGTGCTAGCTCGGAGGCTCGGGAGCAGTTCTTC. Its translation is CSASSEAREQFF.